The 21 T cell receptor beta chains below were found in one sample sequenced in a study of blood T cell repertoires in COVID-19. Here immunoSEQ multiplex PCR was the method, and the copy in TCRdb shows in-frame clones only, minus some. The sample includes about 88,000 clones, around 85% of them seen just once. Material: peripheral blood. The receptor set was obtained from a woman in her 70s with acute or convalescent COVID-19.

This rearrangement joins TRBV18 to TRBJ2-7; D remains ambiguous. The CDR3 covers 13 residues. The germline V gene encodes CDR1 KGHSH and CDR2 LQKENI. Trimming pared 3 bases from V and 3 bases from J, leaving 9 bases between. CDR3 amino acids: CASSPEFYYEQYV. In DNA form, the CDR3 reads TGTGCCAGCTCACCCGAGTTCTACTACGAGCAGTACGTC.

J is TRBJ2-1 and V is TRBV27; D unclear. V was shortened by 0 bases and J by 5 bases, with 5 bases between the two germline ends. Germline CDR1 is MNHEY and CDR2 is SMNVEV (reference sequence). CDR3 length: 13 residues. The CDR3 DNA reads as TGTGCCAGCAGTTTATCGAGCAACAATGAGCAGTTCTTC. Amino acid sequence: CASSLSSNNEQFF.

The chain joins TRBV5-5 to TRBJ2-3; no clear D gene. The CDR3 is 15 residues long. The V end was cut by 3 bases, the J end by 2 bases, with 13 bases between. Germline values: CDR1 SGHKS, CDR2 YYEKEE (reference sequence). The CDR3 DNA reads TGTGCCAGCAGCTATTACGGGTCCAACACAGATACGCAGTATTTT. Translated: CASSYYGSNTDTQYF.

This chain connects TRBV19 to TRBJ2-5, with 7 bases identical to TRBD1. There are 16 residues in the CDR3. In germline, CDR1 is LNHDA, CDR2 SQIVND (reference sequence). V shed 6 bases, J shed 0 bases, and the junction held 10 bases outside the gene matches. CDR3 in amino acids: CASRPDGTVYQETQYF. The CDR3 DNA reads TGTGCCAGTAGGCCCGATGGGACAGTGTACCAAGAGACCCAGTACTTC. Full variable domain (remainder filled in from reference TRBV19 and TRBJ2-5): DGGITQSPKYLFRKEGQNVTLSCEQNLNHDAMYWYRQDPGQGLRLIYYSQIVNDFQKGDIAEGYSVSREKKESFPLTVTSAQKNPTAFYLCASRPDGTVYQETQYFGPGTRLLVL.

This clone has only a few counts. V and J are TRBV5-4 and TRBJ1-2, with D hard to call. V shed 5 bases and J shed 4 bases, with 12 bases lying between them. The germline CDR1 and CDR2 sequences are SGHNT and YYREEE (reference sequence). The CDR3 is 13 residues long. The CDR3 region has the DNA TGTGCCAGCAGAACGAGCGACGGCTATGGCTACACCTTC. Protein: CASRTSDGYGYTF.

This clone was seen only a few times. The rearrangement links TRBV18 to TRBJ1-2, with D possibly TRBD1 on 5 matching bases. Germline loops: CDR1 KGHSH, CDR2 LQKENI. The CDR3 has 16 amino acids. The germline V and J ends were trimmed by 3 bases and 4 bases, with 18 bases remaining between them. In DNA, the CDR3 is TGTGCCAGCTCACCTCCCTTTGGTCCGCAGGGCTATGGCTACACCTTC. This encodes CASSPPFGPQGYGYTF.

The rearrangement links TRBV7-8 to TRBJ2-3; tentative D call: TRBD2 (5 bases). Germline CDR1 SGHVS, CDR2 FQNEAQ. V was clipped by 5 bases and J by 4 bases, with 10 bases between them. The CDR3 is 13 residues long. The CDR3 nucleotides are TGTGCCAGCAGCCCCACTAGTTCAGATACGCAGTATTTT. Translating gives CASSPTSSDTQYF.

The chain is built from TRBV4-1 and TRBJ1-2, with D possibly being TRBD1 (6 bases). The germline V gene encodes CDR1 MGHRA and CDR2 YSYEKL. V shed 4 bases and J shed 4 bases, with 16 bases lying between them. The CDR3 length is 15 residues. CDR3 in amino acids: CASSLGGWDGYGYTF. The CDR3 bases are TGCGCCAGCAGCCTAGGGGGATGGGACGGCTATGGCTACACCTTC.

The chain uses TRBV6-4 and TRBJ1-4; 7 bases are shared with TRBD1. The CDR3 runs 15 residues. CDR1 is MRHNA and CDR2 is SNTAGT in the germline V gene. V lost 5 bases and J lost 8; bases outside the gene matches: 11. The CDR3 reads CASSQETGPGEKLFF. Written as DNA, the CDR3 is TGTGCCAGCAGTCAAGAGACAGGGCCAGGGGAAAAACTGTTTTTT.

The chain combines TRBV19 with TRBJ1-5, with 8 nucleotides matching TRBD1. The CDR3 consists of 14 residues. Germline-derived CDR1 and CDR2 are LNHDA and SQIVND (reference sequence). V dropped 4 bases and J dropped 4; count of bases not matched to a gene: 3. CDR3 amino acids: CASSSRDRNQPQHF. CDR3 in DNA: TGTGCCAGTAGTAGCCGGGACAGGAATCAGCCCCAGCATTTT.

The chain is built from TRBV30 and TRBJ2-1; 9 bases are a match to TRBD1. This CDR3 is 14 amino acids long. Germline assignment: CDR1 GTSNPN and CDR2 SVGIG (reference sequence). Losses at the gene ends were 3 bases for V and 10 bases for J; bases not matched to a gene: 10. The CDR3 DNA is TGTGCCTGGAGGGACAGGGGCCTTTATAACGAGCAGTTCTTC. Translation: CAWRDRGLYNEQFF.

The V gene is TRBV6-4, the J gene TRBJ1-6; D perhaps matches TRBD1 (6 bases). The CDR3 has 15 amino acids. With 9 bases removed from V and 1 base from J, the gap between germline ends came to 13 bases. Germline V gene sequence: CDR1 MRHNA, CDR2 SNTAGT. The CDR3 nucleotides are TGTGCCAGTCAACAGGGAGAGTCCTATAATTCACCCCTCCACTTT. Its translation: CASQQGESYNSPLHF.

The V and J genes are TRBV7-2 and TRBJ1-1; 9 nucleotides line up with TRBD1. The length of the CDR3 is 14 residues. CDR1 SGHTA and CDR2 FQGNSA come from the germline V gene. V shed 4 bases and J 1 base; nucleotides not matched to a gene: 1. The CDR3 loop is CASSWDRENTEAFF. The CDR3 coding sequence is TGTGCCAGCAGCTGGGACAGGGAGAACACTGAAGCTTTCTTT.

In this sample, this clone turned up once. This sequence joins TRBV28 and TRBJ1-3, with D possibly being TRBD1 (6 bases). The CDR3 loop spans 14 amino acids. CDR1 is MDHEN, CDR2 SYDVKM, per germline. V lost 6 bases and J lost 4, with 13 bases in between. This CDR3 reads CASSSGGPGNTIYF. Here the CDR3 DNA reads TGTGCCAGCAGCTCGGGGGGGCCGGGAAACACCATATATTTT.

This chain links TRBV28 with TRBJ1-5; D call uncertain. The V end was cut by 6 bases, the J end by 1 base, with 10 bases between. Germline values: CDR1 MDHEN, CDR2 SYDVKM. The CDR3 contains 14 residues. CDR3 residues: CASSPVLSNQPQHF. CDR3 nucleotide sequence: TGTGCCAGCAGCCCGGTACTAAGCAATCAGCCCCAGCATTTT.

This chain uses TRBV3-1 (or the pseudogene TRBV3-2) with TRBJ2-5, with 9 bases that match TRBD2. The CDR3 spans 16 residues. CDR1 LGHDT and CDR2 YNNKEL come from the germline V gene (reference sequence). The V segment lost 4 bases and the J segment 5 bases; nucleotides outside the gene matches: 11. Here the CDR3 reads CASSRSGLAGMETQYF. For the CDR3, the DNA is TGTGCCAGCAGCCGATCTGGGCTAGCGGGGATGGAGACCCAGTACTTC.

The V call is TRBV5-1, the J call TRBJ2-1; TRBD2 matches 7 bases. The V segment lost 4 bases and the J segment 4 bases; nucleotides outside the gene matches: 2. Germline CDR1 SGHRS, CDR2 YFSETQ. The CDR3 is made up of 13 amino acids. This CDR3 reads CASSRTSYNEQFF. CDR3 in DNA: TGCGCCAGCAGCCGGACTAGTTACAATGAGCAGTTCTTC. The variable domain in full, completed from reference TRBV5-1 and TRBJ2-1, reads KAGVTQTPRYLIKTRGQQVTLSCSPISGHRSVSWYQQTPGQGLQFLFEYFSETQRNKGNFPGRFSGRQFSNSRSEMNVSTLELGDSALYLCASSRTSYNEQFFGPGTRLTVL.

The V and J genes are TRBV19 and TRBJ2-5; a weak D match, TRBD2 (5 bases). The V end was cut by 9 bases, the J end by 4 bases, with 15 bases between. CDR1 LNHDA and CDR2 SQIVND come from the germline V gene (reference sequence). This CDR3 has 13 amino acids. CDR3 DNA sequence: TGTGCCAGCCATGCTGGCGGGTCAGAGACCCAGTACTTC. This codes for CASHAGGSETQYF.

V is TRBV5-1 and J is TRBJ2-2; 10 nucleotides match TRBD2. The J segment lost 0 bases and the V segment lost 2 bases, leaving 1 base of the junction unmatched. There are 16 residues in the CDR3. CDR1 SGHRS and CDR2 YFSETQ come from the germline V gene. The CDR3 DNA is TGCGCCAGCAGCTTAGCGGGAGGGTCGAACACCGGGGAGCTGTTTTTT. Residues: CASSLAGGSNTGELFF.

The chain couples TRBV28 to TRBJ2-1; no clear D. This CDR3 comprises 14 residues. Trimming shortened V by 6 bases and J by 2 bases, and 11 bases separated the two germline ends. Germline V gene data show CDR1 as MDHEN and CDR2 as SYDVKM. This CDR3 is CASRFATAYNEQFF. CDR3 nucleotide sequence: TGTGCCAGCAGGTTTGCTACCGCCTACAATGAGCAGTTCTTC.

CDR3: CASSPGQGYQETQYF. As DNA, the CDR3 is TGTGCCAGCTCACCAGGGCAGGGGTACCAAGAGACCCAGTACTTC. This chain links TRBV18 with TRBJ2-5, with D perhaps TRBD1 (6 bases). With 2 bases removed from V and 0 bases from J, the gap between germline ends came to 10 bases. The CDR3 sequence is 15 residues long. Germline values: CDR1 KGHSH, CDR2 LQKENI.